Listed here are 17 T cell receptor beta chains from one sample, sequenced in a study of CD8 T cells in Susac syndrome. RNA totalling roughly 0.5 to 1 ug underwent reverse transcription with random hexamers. MiXCR, applied by TCRdb to the immunoSEQ multiplex PCR reads, yields one record per CDR3 protein. Of approximately 130,000 distinct CDR3 sequences listed, around nine tenths are singletons. Sample: CD8+ T cells from PBMCs. Receptors originate from a human donor with multiple sclerosis.

In this sample, this clonotype turned up once. The gene calls are TRBV10-3 and TRBJ2-3, with D perhaps matching TRBD2 (6 bases). Deletions cut 10 bases from V and 0 bases from J, with 14 bases between. Germline CDR1 ENHRY, CDR2 SYGVKD. The CDR3 runs to 14 residues. CDR3 bases: TGTGCCACCATCGGGGAGGCCAGCACAGATACGCAGTATTTT. Translating it yields CATIGEASTDTQYF.

The chain recombines TRBV6-5 with TRBJ2-5, with D perhaps matching TRBD1 (6 bases). Germline V gives CDR1 MNHEY, CDR2 SVGAGI. Trimming removed 6 bases at V and 11 bases at J, with 16 bases between. CDR3 length equals 12 residues. Here the CDR3 reads CASRALSGHQYF. The DNA for the CDR3 is TGTGCCAGCAGAGCCTTATCGGGACATCAGTACTTC.

The chain links TRBV9 to TRBJ2-7, with TRBD2 identical over 7 bases. CDR3 size: 15 residues. J was trimmed by 0 bases and V by 2 bases; bases with no gene match: 5. Germline loops: CDR1 SGDLS, CDR2 YYNGEE. For the CDR3, the DNA is TGTGCCAGCAGCGTCGGGGGGAGGAGCTCCTACGAGCAGTACTTC. Translation gives CASSVGGRSSYEQYF.

The V gene is TRBV10-3, the J gene TRBJ1-1, with 7 bases aligning to TRBD1. Germline CDR1 is ENHRY and CDR2 is SYGVKD. The CDR3 consists of 15 residues. The trim removed 8 bases at V and 0 bases at J, leaving 9 bases unmatched. The CDR3 nucleotides are TGTGCCATCGGGGGACAGTCTTTTATGAACACTGAAGCTTTCTTT. Amino acids: CAIGGQSFMNTEAFF.

The chain has TRBV7-8 and TRBJ2-5; D gene ambiguous. Germline CDR1 is SGHVS and CDR2 is FQNEAQ. Trimming took off 1 base at V and 0 bases at J, with 6 bases between the two ends. The CDR3 has 14 amino acids. The CDR3 reads CASSLVPNQETQYF. Here the CDR3 DNA reads TGTGCCAGCAGCTTAGTGCCAAACCAAGAGACCCAGTACTTC.

The chain recombines TRBV30 with TRBJ1-5; 9 bases are shared with TRBD1. Trimming cost V 4 bases and J 4 bases; bases outside gene matches: 5. Germline-derived CDR1 and CDR2 are GTSNPN and SVGIG (reference sequence). The CDR3 runs to 14 residues. In nucleotides, the CDR3 is TGTGCCTGGACCGGGACAGGGTTTAATCAGCCCCAGCATTTT. Residues: CAWTGTGFNQPQHF.

Here the CDR3 reads CAWSLGTSGNTDTQYF. DNA for the CDR3: TGTGCCTGGAGCCTAGGGACTAGCGGGAACACAGATACGCAGTATTTT. V and J are TRBV30 and TRBJ2-3; 13 bases align to TRBD2. The CDR3 sequence is 16 residues long. Trimming at V came to 3 bases and at J to 2 bases, leaving 5 bases not matched to a gene. Germline V gives CDR1 GTSNPN, CDR2 SVGIG (reference sequence).

The chain is built from TRBV5-1 and TRBJ2-2, with D unresolved. The length of the CDR3 is 15 residues. Deletions cut 0 bases from V and 8 bases from J, with 14 bases between. Germline V gene data show CDR1 as SGHRS and CDR2 as YFSETQ. The CDR3 is CASSLAGLSVGELFF. The CDR3, as DNA: TGCGCCAGCAGCTTGGCCGGTCTGAGCGTAGGGGAGCTGTTTTTT. Together with reference TRBV5-1 and TRBJ2-2, the CDR3 gives the full variable domain: KAGVTQTPRYLIKTRGQQVTLSCSPISGHRSVSWYQQTPGQGLQFLFEYFSETQRNKGNFPGRFSGRQFSNSRSEMNVSTLELGDSALYLCASSLAGLSVGELFFGEGSRLTVL.

This rearrangement joins TRBV4-1 to TRBJ1-2; D is perhaps TRBD1 (5 bases). Germline CDR1 MGHRA, CDR2 YSYEKL. Trimming pared 4 bases from V and 7 bases from J, leaving 25 bases between. The CDR3 totals 17 residues. The CDR3 protein is CASSLSPGPSRDGGYTF. In DNA, the CDR3 is TGCGCCAGCAGCCTCTCCCCCGGGCCCTCCCGGGACGGTGGCTACACCTTC.

V usage is TRBV5-6 and J usage is TRBJ2-7; D ambiguous. The CDR3 extends over 14 amino acids. Trimming cost V 4 bases and J 3 bases, with 14 bases left between them. The V gene's germline CDR1 is SGHDT and CDR2 YYEEEE. The CDR3 spells CASSPESQDYEQYF. The DNA of the CDR3 is TGTGCCAGCAGCCCTGAAAGCCAAGACTACGAGCAGTACTTC.

The chain joins TRBV6-4 to TRBJ1-1; a possible D gene is TRBD1 (5 bases). In germline, CDR1 is MRHNA, CDR2 SNTAGT. Trimming took 9 bases from V and 5 from J, leaving 10 bases between them. This CDR3 spans 11 amino acids. This CDR3 reads CARGGETEAFF. CDR3 nucleotides: TGTGCCAGGGGAGGGGAGACTGAAGCTTTCTTT.

This rearrangement joins TRBV5-1 to TRBJ2-1; 10 bases align to TRBD2. Germline CDR1 SGHRS, CDR2 YFSETQ. The CDR3 extends over 14 amino acids. The V and J ends lost 7 bases and 9 bases, in that order; junction bases with no gene match: 10. As DNA, the CDR3 is TGCGCCAGCGCCCCGGGACTAGCGAATCGTGAGCAGTTCTTC. This encodes CASAPGLANREQFF.

The chain couples TRBV11-2 to TRBJ1-1; D is undetermined. The CDR3 has 12 residues. CDR1 and CDR2 (germline): SGHAT, FQNNGV. With 1 base removed from V and 11 bases from J, the gap between germline ends came to 11 bases. CDR3 loop: CASSLVNVVAFF. CDR3 in DNA: TGTGCCAGCAGCTTAGTTAATGTAGTGGCTTTCTTT.

The CDR3 loop is CASSQDTQDGNIQYF. CDR3 in DNA: TGTGCCAGCAGCCAAGATACCCAGGATGGGAACATTCAGTACTTC. The J gene is TRBJ2-4, the V gene TRBV4-2; D ambiguous. Per the germline V gene, CDR1 is LGHNA and CDR2 is YNFKEQ. Trimming pared 0 bases from V and 7 bases from J, leaving 13 bases between. The CDR3 covers 15 residues.

The chain uses TRBV6-2 or TRBV6-3 and TRBJ2-7; 9 bases agree with TRBD2. J gave up 0 bases and V 0 bases, and 0 bases lay outside the gene matches. Germline CDR1 and CDR2: MNHEY and SVGEGT. The CDR3 is 15 residues long. DNA for the CDR3: TGTGCCAGCAGTTACTCGACTAGCGGCTCCTACGAGCAGTACTTC. It yields the protein CASSYSTSGSYEQYF.

This chain links TRBV6-1 with TRBJ2-3; D not certain. The CDR3 covers 10 residues. Deletions cut 7 bases from V and 4 bases from J, with 3 bases between. Germline lookup yields CDR1 MNHNS and CDR2 SASEGT. The CDR3, as DNA: TGTGCCAGCAACCCAGATACGCAGTATTTT. Translating it yields CASNPDTQYF.

The chain uses TRBV18 and TRBJ2-1; TRBD1 agrees at 9 bases. CDR3 length: 15 residues. J lost 5 bases, V lost 3 bases, and 5 bases had no gene match. The germline V gene has CDR1 KGHSH and CDR2 LQKENI. In nucleotides, the CDR3 is TGTGCCAGCTCACCCCGGACAGGGGTTCACAATGAGCAGTTCTTC. It is translated as CASSPRTGVHNEQFF.